These T cell receptor beta chains were read from a single sample in a study of blood T cell repertoires in COVID-19. Assay used: immunoSEQ multiplex PCR; TCRdb lists only in-frame clones, some missing. In the table there are 60,000 to 80,000 clones, more than 70% of which are singletons. Material for sequencing was peripheral blood. These receptor sequences come from a man between 50 and 59 years old with active COVID-19. The CDR3 runs from the conserved cysteine through the conserved F or W. A D gene is named only where the DNA matches it firmly. Some rows mark clone size as missing; the rest say once, few, many or name a class of expanded clone.

clone_size: once; cdr3_length: 15; j_call: TRBJ2-7; d_call: NA; v_call: TRBV4-2; cdr3_aa: CASSQAQGLTYEQYF; cdr3_nt: TGTGCCAGCAGCCAAGCCCAGGGGCTAACCTACGAGCAGTACTTC
clone_size: NA; cdr3_length: 15; j_call: TRBJ2-5; d_call: NA; v_call: TRBV18; cdr3_aa: CASSLPDFVRETQYF; cdr3_nt: TGTGCCAGCTCACTACCCGACTTCGTCCGGGAGACCCAGTACTTC
clone_size: NA; cdr3_length: 16; j_call: TRBJ2-3; d_call: TRBD1; v_call: TRBV7-9; cdr3_aa: CASSLRGGAGADTQYF; cdr3_nt: TGTGCCAGCAGCCTGAGAGGGGGCGCAGGGGCAGATACGCAGTATTTT
clone_size: NA; cdr3_length: 15; j_call: TRBJ2-3; d_call: TRBD2; v_call: TRBV19; cdr3_aa: CASSTLAGYGDTQYF; cdr3_nt: TGTGCCAGTTCTACACTAGCGGGGTACGGGGATACGCAGTATTTT
clone_size: NA; cdr3_length: 16; j_call: TRBJ2-4; d_call: NA; v_call: TRBV11-2; cdr3_aa: CASSFEFGGQLNIQYF; cdr3_nt: TGTGCCAGCAGCTTCGAGTTCGGGGGGCAGTTAAACATTCAGTACTTC
clone_size: NA; cdr3_length: 12; j_call: TRBJ2-3; d_call: NA; v_call: TRBV11-1; cdr3_aa: CASSRETDTQYF; cdr3_nt: TGTGCCAGCAGCCGCGAAACAGATACGCAGTATTTT
clone_size: few; cdr3_length: 15; j_call: TRBJ2-7; d_call: NA; v_call: TRBV4-1; cdr3_aa: CASSQGGRGVYEQYF; cdr3_nt: TGCGCCAGCAGCCAAGGGGGCAGGGGGGTCTACGAGCAGTACTTC
clone_size: NA; cdr3_length: 16; j_call: TRBJ1-6; d_call: NA; v_call: TRBV25-1; cdr3_aa: CASSVGWGAYNSPLHF; cdr3_nt: TGTGCCAGCAGTGTTGGGTGGGGCGCTTATAATTCACCCCTCCACTTT
clone_size: NA; cdr3_length: 13; j_call: TRBJ2-5; d_call: NA; v_call: TRBV5-1; cdr3_aa: CASSSQGRETQYF; cdr3_nt: TGCGCCAGCAGCTCACAGGGCCGAGAGACCCAGTACTTC
clone_size: NA; cdr3_length: 16; j_call: TRBJ2-7; d_call: NA; v_call: TRBV4-1; cdr3_aa: CASSQGGSGLLYEQYF; cdr3_nt: TGCGCCAGCAGCCAAGGAGGTAGCGGCCTTCTCTACGAGCAGTACTTC
clone_size: NA; cdr3_length: 14; j_call: TRBJ2-3; d_call: TRBD2; v_call: TRBV3-1/TRBV3-2; cdr3_aa: CASHLAGGPDTQYF; cdr3_nt: TGTGCCAGCCACCTAGCGGGAGGGCCAGATACGCAGTATTTT
clone_size: NA; cdr3_length: 11; j_call: TRBJ2-1; d_call: TRBD2; v_call: TRBV12-3/TRBV12-4; cdr3_aa: CATTSFNEQFF; cdr3_nt: TGTGCCACGACTAGCTTCAATGAGCAGTTCTTC
clone_size: NA; cdr3_length: 15; j_call: TRBJ1-2; d_call: NA; v_call: TRBV15; cdr3_aa: CATSRDPGTASGYTF; cdr3_nt: TGTGCCACCAGCAGAGATCCCGGGACTGCCTCGGGCTACACCTTC
clone_size: once; cdr3_length: 13; j_call: TRBJ2-7; d_call: NA; v_call: TRBV25-1; cdr3_aa: CASSEVPEYEQYF; cdr3_nt: TGTGCCAGCAGTGAGGTACCGGAGTACGAGCAGTACTTC
clone_size: NA; cdr3_length: 13; j_call: TRBJ2-3; d_call: NA; v_call: TRBV19; cdr3_aa: CASSILGLDTQYF; cdr3_nt: TGTGCCAGTAGTATTCTAGGCTTAGATACGCAGTATTTT
clone_size: NA; cdr3_length: 13; j_call: TRBJ1-2; d_call: TRBD1; v_call: TRBV5-1; cdr3_aa: CASSVDRGGGYTF; cdr3_nt: TGCGCCAGCAGCGTGGACAGGGGGGGCGGCTACACCTTC
clone_size: NA; cdr3_length: 16; j_call: TRBJ2-3; d_call: TRBD2; v_call: TRBV5-6; cdr3_aa: CASSLTSGGRGYTQYF; cdr3_nt: TGTGCCAGCAGCTTGACCAGCGGGGGCCGCGGGTATACGCAGTATTTT
clone_size: NA; cdr3_length: 16; j_call: TRBJ2-7; d_call: TRBD2; v_call: TRBV7-2; cdr3_aa: CASSEVPLAGSYEQYF; cdr3_nt: TGTGCCAGCAGCGAAGTCCCACTAGCGGGATCATACGAGCAGTACTTC
clone_size: NA; cdr3_length: 16; j_call: TRBJ1-6; d_call: NA; v_call: TRBV4-3; cdr3_aa: CASSQDRAGNNSPLHF; cdr3_nt: TGCGCCAGCAGCCAAGATCGGGCAGGGAACAATTCACCCCTCCACTTT
clone_size: NA; cdr3_length: 11; j_call: TRBJ2-7; d_call: TRBD2; v_call: TRBV2; cdr3_aa: CASRGLVEQYF; cdr3_nt: TGTGCCAGCAGGGGACTAGTCGAGCAGTACTTC
clone_size: NA; cdr3_length: 17; j_call: TRBJ2-4; d_call: TRBD1; v_call: TRBV5-1; cdr3_aa: CASSPDRGQLAKNIQYF; cdr3_nt: TGCGCCAGCAGCCCGGACAGGGGACAACTAGCCAAAAACATTCAGTACTTC
clone_size: few; cdr3_length: 15; j_call: TRBJ2-4; d_call: NA; v_call: TRBV7-9; cdr3_aa: CASRLQGGPKNIQYF; cdr3_nt: TGTGCCAGCAGGTTACAGGGCGGCCCCAAAAACATTCAGTACTTC
clone_size: NA; cdr3_length: 14; j_call: TRBJ2-5; d_call: TRBD2; v_call: TRBV4-1; cdr3_aa: CASSQDVSGGPQDF; cdr3_nt: TGCGCCAGCAGCCAAGATGTTAGCGGGGGGCCTCAGGACTTC
clone_size: NA; cdr3_length: 14; j_call: TRBJ2-1; d_call: NA; v_call: TRBV2; cdr3_aa: CASSERSQYNEQFF; cdr3_nt: TGTGCCAGCAGTGAAAGGAGCCAGTACAATGAGCAGTTCTTC